This TCR beta chain was sequenced for a study of T cell changes during pregnancy in multiple sclerosis. Libraries were prepared by immunoSEQ multiplex PCR; TCRdb keeps only in-frame clonotypes and omits some of them. This table holds 69,000 or so clones, 91% found once. V shed 4 bases and J shed 4 bases, with 15 bases lying between them. The CDR3 loop spans 15 amino acids. The germline V gene has CDR1 PRHDT and CDR2 FYEKMQ (reference sequence). This chain connects TRBV13 to TRBJ2-3, with D maybe TRBD2 (6 bases). Sequenced material: CD4+ T cells from peripheral blood mononuclear cells, taken in the third trimester of pregnancy. The TCR comes from a female donor in good health, enrolled as a control in a pregnancy study. The DNA of the CDR3 is TGTGCCAGCAGCTCCGTTACGGGGGATTCAGATACGCAGTATTTT. Amino acid sequence: CASSSVTGDSDTQYF.